The sequence of this T cell receptor beta chain was determined in a study of blood T cells in healthy people across ages. This clonotype was counted a few times. Trimming took 4 bases from V and 6 from J, leaving 19 bases between them. Germline V gene data show CDR1 as SGDLS and CDR2 as YYNGEE. The CDR3 length is 16 residues. Sample-barcoded 5' priming and a J-beta primer mix drove a second PCR of roughly 6 to 12 cycles. TCRdb re-called the 5' RACE reads through MiXCR, storing one row per CDR3 protein. Among approximately 760,000 distinct CDR3 sequences listed, roughly 25% were seen once. Every donor gave around 10 milliliters of peripheral blood. This sample also appeared in a second study, on T cells of mothers and their children. That paper states: Thymic selection shapes TCR recombination output similarly in related and unrelated pairs.

This chain uses TRBV9 with TRBJ1-4, with D unclear. Sequencing was performed on blood. The sequence was collected from a boy aged 10-17 years in good health. CDR3 nucleotides: TGTGCCAGCAGCCAGGACGTAACATACCCTTATGAAAAACTGTTTTTT. This translates into CASSQDVTYPYEKLFF.